Following are 2 T cell receptor beta chains from one sample sequenced in a study of shared clonotypes between healthy human individuals. The data were produced by immunoSEQ multiplex PCR, yet TCRdb's version contains in-frame clones alone and is incomplete. The sample shows 2 million or so clones, 90% to 95% of them seen only once. The material sequenced was naive CD4+ T cells sorted from blood. The subset was: CD45RA+ positively selected. These receptors all come from a man aged 18 to 29 in good health.

V is TRBV5-1 and J is TRBJ2-7; D is ambiguous. V lost 4 bases to trimming and J lost 6 bases, with 11 bases between them. This CDR3 spans 12 amino acids. Germline V gene data show CDR1 as SGHRS and CDR2 as YFSETQ. The CDR3 sequence is CASSAPSFEQYF. The CDR3 DNA reads TGCGCCAGCAGCGCTCCGTCTTTCGAGCAGTACTTC.

This rearrangement joins TRBV11-2 to TRBJ1-1, with TRBD1 as a possible D gene (5 bases). This CDR3 comprises 12 residues. The germline V gene has CDR1 SGHAT and CDR2 FQNNGV. Trimming shortened V by 0 bases and J by 9 bases, and 8 bases separated the two germline ends. The CDR3 nucleotides are TGTGCCAGCAGCTTAGAGGGGCTAAAAGCTTTCTTT. Translating gives CASSLEGLKAFF. Full variable domain (outside the CDR3, taken from reference TRBV11-2 and TRBJ1-1): EAGVAQSPRYKIIEKRQSVAFWCNPISGHATLYWYQQILGQGPKLLIQFQNNGVVDDSQLPKDRFSAERLKGVDSTLKIQPAKLEDSAVYLCASSLEGLKAFFGQGTRLTVV.